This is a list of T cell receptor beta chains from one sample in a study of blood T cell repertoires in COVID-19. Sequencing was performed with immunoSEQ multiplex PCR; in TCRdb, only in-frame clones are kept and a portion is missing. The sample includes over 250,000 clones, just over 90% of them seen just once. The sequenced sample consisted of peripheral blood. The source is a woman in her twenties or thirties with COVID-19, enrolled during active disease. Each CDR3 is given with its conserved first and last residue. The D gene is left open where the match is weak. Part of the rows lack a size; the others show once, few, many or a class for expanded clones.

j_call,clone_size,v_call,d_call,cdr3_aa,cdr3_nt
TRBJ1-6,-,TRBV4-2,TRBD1,CASSRRQGEDNSPLHF,TGTGCCAGCAGCCGCCGACAGGGAGAGGATAATTCACCCCTCCACTTT
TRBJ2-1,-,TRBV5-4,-,CASSPPTGEGSYNEQFF,TGTGCCAGCAGCCCACCAACGGGAGAGGGGTCCTACAATGAGCAGTTCTTC
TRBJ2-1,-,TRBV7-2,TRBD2,CASSLRLAGGNEQFF,TGTGCCAGCAGCCTACGACTAGCGGGAGGGAATGAGCAGTTCTTC
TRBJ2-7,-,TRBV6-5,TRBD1,CASRKGQGVGEQYF,TGTGCCAGCAGGAAGGGACAGGGGGTTGGCGAGCAGTACTTC
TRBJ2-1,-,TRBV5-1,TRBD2,CASSFHGTSGMGSYNEQFF,TGCGCCAGCAGCTTTCACGGGACTAGCGGGATGGGCTCCTACAATGAGCAGTTCTTC
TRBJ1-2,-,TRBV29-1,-,CSVVLQGANYGYTF,TGCAGCGTTGTACTACAGGGAGCTAACTATGGCTACACCTTC
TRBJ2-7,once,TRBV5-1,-,CASSLEGRYEQYF,TGCGCCAGCAGCTTGGAGGGGCGGTACGAGCAGTACTTC
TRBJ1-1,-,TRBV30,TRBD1,CAWSASRTGWNTEAFF,TGTGCCTGGAGTGCCTCGCGGACAGGTTGGAACACTGAAGCTTTCTTT
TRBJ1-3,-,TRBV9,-,CASSPRRDDGNTIYF,TGTGCCAGCAGCCCCCGGAGGGACGACGGAAACACCATATATTTT
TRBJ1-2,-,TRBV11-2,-,CASSYTDGGLSYGYTF,TGTGCCAGCAGTTATACTGACGGGGGGCTTAGCTATGGCTACACCTTC
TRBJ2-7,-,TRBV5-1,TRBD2,CASSFKTSGSGYEQYF,TGCGCCAGCAGCTTTAAGACTAGCGGGAGTGGATACGAGCAGTACTTC
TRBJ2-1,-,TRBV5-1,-,CASSQRAYNEQFF,TGCGCCAGCAGTCAGCGGGCCTACAATGAGCAGTTCTTC
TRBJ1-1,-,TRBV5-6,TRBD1,CASRRRTGLKEAFF,TGTGCCAGCAGAAGAAGGACAGGGCTTAAGGAAGCTTTCTTT
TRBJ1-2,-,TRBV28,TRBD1,CASSSSGQGHGYTF,TGTGCCAGCAGTTCCTCCGGACAGGGCCATGGCTACACCTTC
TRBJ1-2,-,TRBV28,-,CATAEGYGYTF,TGTGCCACGGCAGAGGGTTATGGCTACACCTTC
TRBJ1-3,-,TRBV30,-,CAWTPGRSGNTIYF,TGTGCCTGGACGCCCGGGAGATCTGGAAACACCATATATTTT
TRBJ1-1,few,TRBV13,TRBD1,CASSLVGTGQGEAFF,TGTGCCAGCAGCTTAGTTGGCACGGGACAGGGGGAAGCTTTCTTT
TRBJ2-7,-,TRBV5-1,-,CASSLALTAYEQYF,TGCGCCAGCAGCTTAGCGCTCACGGCCTACGAGCAGTACTTC
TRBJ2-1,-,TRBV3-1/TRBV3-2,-,CASSQAQGSYNEQFF,TGTGCCAGCAGCCAAGCGCAGGGCTCCTACAATGAGCAGTTCTTC
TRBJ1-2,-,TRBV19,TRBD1,CASSRTGEAEGYTF,TGTGCCAGTAGTAGGACAGGGGAGGCAGAAGGCTACACCTTC
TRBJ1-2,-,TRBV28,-,CASSFMGAGGYTF,TGTGCCAGCAGTTTTATGGGGGCCGGGGGCTACACCTTC
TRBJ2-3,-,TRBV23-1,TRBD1,CASSPPRQGRKTDTQYF,TGCGCCAGCAGTCCCCCTAGACAGGGCAGAAAAACAGATACGCAGTATTTT
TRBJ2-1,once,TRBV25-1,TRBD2,CARSLRLAGGGNNEQFF,TGTGCCAGAAGTTTGAGGCTAGCGGGAGGTGGGAACAATGAGCAGTTCTTC
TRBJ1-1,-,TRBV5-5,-,CASSSFYEAFF,TGTGCCAGCAGCTCGTTTTATGAAGCTTTCTTT
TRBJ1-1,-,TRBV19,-,CASTAVTGADTEAFF,TGTGCCAGTACGGCGGTGACAGGAGCAGACACTGAAGCTTTCTTT
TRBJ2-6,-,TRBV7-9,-,CASSSPGRANVLTF,TGTGCCAGCAGCAGCCCGGGGAGGGCCAACGTCCTGACTTTC
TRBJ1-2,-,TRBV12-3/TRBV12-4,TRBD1,CASSLARDRGYTF,TGTGCCAGCAGTTTAGCCCGGGACAGGGGCTACACCTTC
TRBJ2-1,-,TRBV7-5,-,CVRSSPRSTEDSSYNEQFF,TGTGTCAGAAGCTCACCCCGATCGACAGAGGACAGCTCCTACAATGAGCAGTTCTTC
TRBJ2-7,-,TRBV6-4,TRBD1,CASSRDRDYEQYF,TGTGCCAGCAGTCGGGACAGGGACTACGAGCAGTACTTC
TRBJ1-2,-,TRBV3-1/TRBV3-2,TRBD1,CASSPPGSLNRGGYTF,TGTGCCAGCAGCCCCCCCGGGTCCCTCAACAGGGGCGGCTACACCTTC
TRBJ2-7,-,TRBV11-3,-,CASSPVSGPIPEQYF,TGTGCCAGCAGTCCCGTCAGCGGCCCTATCCCCGAGCAGTACTTC
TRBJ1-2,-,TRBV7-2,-,CASSIDRFNYGYTF,TGTGCCAGCAGCATAGACAGATTTAACTATGGCTACACCTTC
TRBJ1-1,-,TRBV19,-,CASRERQAPAFF,TGTGCCAGTCGGGAAAGGCAGGCCCCCGCTTTCTTT
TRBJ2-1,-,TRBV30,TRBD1,CAWSTTGGSYNEQFF,TGTGCCTGGAGTACGACAGGGGGCTCCTACAATGAGCAGTTCTTC
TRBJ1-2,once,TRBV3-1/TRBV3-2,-,CASSQDSGIYGYTF,TGTGCCAGCAGCCAAGATTCGGGGATCTATGGCTACACCTTC
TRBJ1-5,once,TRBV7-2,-,CASSLGRERQPQHF,TGTGCCAGCAGCTTGGGCAGGGAACGTCAGCCCCAGCATTTT
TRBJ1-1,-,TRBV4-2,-,CASSQDRGLNTEAFF,TGTGCCAGCAGCCAAGATAGGGGGTTGAACACTGAAGCTTTCTTT
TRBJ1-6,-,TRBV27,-,CASSLQGNSYNSPLHF,TGTGCCAGCAGCCTCCAGGGGAACTCCTATAATTCACCCCTCCACTTT
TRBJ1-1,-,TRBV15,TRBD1,CATSRDNQGAYGF,TGTGCCACCAGCAGAGATAATCAGGGGGCCTATGGATTT
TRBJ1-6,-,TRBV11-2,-,CAGGTDNSPLHF,TGTGCCGGAGGGACCGATAATTCACCCCTCCACTTT
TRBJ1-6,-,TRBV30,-,CAWRPLGSSYNSPLHF,TGTGCCTGGAGACCTCTAGGGAGTTCCTATAATTCACCCCTCCACTTT
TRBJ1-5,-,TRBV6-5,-,CASSALVDQPQHF,TGTGCCAGCAGCGCGTTAGTTGATCAGCCCCAGCATTTT
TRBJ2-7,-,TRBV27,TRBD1,CASSLSWGQVSYEQYF,TGTGCCAGCAGTTTATCGTGGGGACAGGTCTCCTACGAGCAGTACTTC
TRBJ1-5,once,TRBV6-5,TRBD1,CASGTGISNQPQHF,TGTGCCAGTGGGACAGGAATAAGCAATCAGCCCCAGCATTTT
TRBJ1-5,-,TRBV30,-,CAWSVSTGNQPQHF,TGTGCCTGGAGTGTAAGTACAGGGAATCAGCCCCAGCATTTT
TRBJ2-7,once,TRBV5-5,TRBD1,CASSLVQGAQKEQYF,TGTGCCAGCAGCTTGGTCCAGGGGGCGCAGAAGGAGCAGTACTTC
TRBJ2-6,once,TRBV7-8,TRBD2,CASSLALAGAKGANVLTF,TGTGCCAGCAGCTTAGCCCTAGCGGGAGCAAAAGGGGCCAACGTCCTGACTTTC
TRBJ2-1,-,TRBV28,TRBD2,CASITRVSGRTLSYNEQFF,TGTGCCAGCATCACAAGGGTTAGCGGGAGGACTCTCTCCTACAATGAGCAGTTCTTC
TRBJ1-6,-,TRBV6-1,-,CASSQDQGLGDSPLHF,TGTGCCAGCAGTCAAGATCAGGGGCTTGGGGATTCACCCCTCCACTTT
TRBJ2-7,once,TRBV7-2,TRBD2,CASSSLTSGRVYEQYF,TGTGCCAGCAGCTCCTTGACTAGCGGGAGGGTATACGAGCAGTACTTC
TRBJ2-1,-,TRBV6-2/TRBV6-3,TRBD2,CASSYPGTSGGATYNEQFF,TGTGCCAGCAGTTACCCCGGGACTAGCGGGGGGGCTACCTACAATGAGCAGTTCTTC
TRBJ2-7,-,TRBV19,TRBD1,CASATGQGVVYEQYF,TGTGCCAGCGCGACGGGACAGGGAGTGGTCTACGAGCAGTACTTC
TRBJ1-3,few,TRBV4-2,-,CASSQEAGDGGNTIYF,TGTGCCAGCAGCCAAGAAGCGGGGGATGGGGGAAACACCATATATTTT
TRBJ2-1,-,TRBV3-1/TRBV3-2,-,CASSQGVAVYNEQFF,TGTGCCAGCAGCCAAGGTGTAGCGGTCTACAATGAGCAGTTCTTC
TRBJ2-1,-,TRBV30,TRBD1,CAWSVGTGGAYNEQFF,TGTGCCTGGAGTGTCGGGACAGGGGGCGCCTACAATGAGCAGTTCTTC